These 18 T cell receptor beta chains were all obtained from the same sample, sequenced in a study of shared clonotypes between healthy human individuals (dated by TCRdb to the early 2020s). The library was built by means of the immunoSEQ multiplex PCR assay. Here the immuneACCESS table is served through TCRdb, limited to in-frame sequences with V and J called. Missing clones are a known gap in these copies; in checked studies unresolved V genes cover under half, and the rest lacks a known reason. This sample comprises around 690,000 clones, about 92% of them detected only once. The ten most abundant clones make up less than 40% of the sample. The sample consisted of memory CD8+ T cells from PBMCs. Explained via the paper, the cell subset or site label denotes: CD45RO+ cells pooled with CCR7-negative TemRA cells. The receptors were sampled from a man between 18 and 29 years old in good health. Some clones in this sample may be carry-over from other donors' samples.

The V gene is TRBV11-3, the J gene TRBJ2-1; D is undetermined. The germline V and J ends were trimmed by 4 bases and 0 bases, with 10 bases remaining between them. This CDR3 region has 15 residues. CDR1 is SGHNT and CDR2 is YENEEA in the germline V gene. In DNA form, the CDR3 reads TGTGCCAGCAGCTCCTACAAGAGCTCCTACAATGAGCAGTTCTTC. Translating it yields CASSSYKSSYNEQFF.

This rearrangement joins TRBV27 to TRBJ2-5, with 7 bases identical to TRBD1. The DNA end favors TRBJ2-7, so the J call may be wrong. Germline V gene data show CDR1 as MNHEY and CDR2 as SMNVEV (reference sequence). This CDR3 comprises 14 residues. CDR3 amino acids: CASSLLGQDNEQYF. DNA for the CDR3: TGTGCCAGCAGTTTATTAGGACAGGACAACGAGCAGTACTTC.

The rearrangement uses TRBV29-1 and TRBJ2-7, with D hard to call. Germline-derived CDR1 and CDR2 are SQVTM and ANQGSEA. The CDR3 consists of 12 residues. Trimming shortened V by 2 bases and J by 4 bases, and 9 bases separated the two germline ends. The CDR3 protein is CSVEKEQYEQYF. The CDR3 DNA sequence: TGCAGCGTTGAAAAGGAACAGTACGAGCAGTACTTC.

The CDR3 DNA sequence: TGTGCCAGCAGCTTGGGGGTTCCAGGTCCCTCTGGAAACACCATATATTTT. It encodes CASSLGVPGPSGNTIYF. The chain is built from TRBV7-8 and TRBJ1-3; possible D gene TRBD1, 5 bases. Germline V gene lookup returns CDR1 SGHVS and CDR2 FQNEAQ. The CDR3 consists of 17 residues. Trimming shortened V by 3 bases and J by 0 bases, and 15 bases separated the two germline ends.

The CDR3 DNA is TGTGCCAGCAGCTTATCCTCGCTAGCGTATACGCAGTATTTT. This encodes CASSLSSLAYTQYF. The J gene is TRBJ2-3, the V gene TRBV7-9; D perhaps matches TRBD2 (6 bases). V was shortened by 2 bases and J by 7 bases, with 13 bases between the two germline ends. There are 14 residues in the CDR3. Germline V lookup: CDR1 SEHNR, CDR2 FQNEAQ (reference sequence). Full variable domain (outside the CDR3, taken from reference TRBV7-9 and TRBJ2-3): DTGVSQNPRHKITKRGQNVTFRCDPISEHNRLYWYRQTLGQGPEFLTYFQNEAQLEKSRLLSDRFSAERPKGSFSTLEIQRTEQGDSAMYLCASSLSSLAYTQYFGPGTRLTVL.

This chain links TRBV28 with TRBJ2-3, with D perhaps matching TRBD1 or TRBD2 (5 bases each). Trimming took 10 bases from V and 0 from J, leaving 23 bases between them. The V gene's germline CDR1 is MDHEN and CDR2 SYDVKM. This CDR3 contains 17 residues. CDR3 in amino acids: CATYASAETASTDTQYF. DNA for the CDR3: TGTGCCACCTATGCTTCAGCGGAGACAGCTAGCACAGATACGCAGTATTTT.

V is TRBV13 and J is TRBJ2-2, with D tentatively TRBD2 (7 bases). Deletions cut 3 bases from V and 5 bases from J, with 16 bases between. Germline CDR1 reads PRHDT; CDR2 reads FYEKMQ (reference sequence). This CDR3 spans 16 amino acids. Here the CDR3 DNA reads TGTGCCAGCAGCTTCGTGGAAGGGAGGGGGACCGGGGAGCTGTTTTTT. Its translation: CASSFVEGRGTGELFF. Using reference TRBV13 and TRBJ2-2 for the parts outside the CDR3, the full variable domain is AAGVIQSPRHLIKEKRETATLKCYPIPRHDTVYWYQQGPGQDPQFLISFYEKMQSDKGSIPDRFSAQQFSDYHSELNMSSLELGDSALYFCASSFVEGRGTGELFFGEGSRLTVL.

The chain couples TRBV9 to TRBJ1-2; the D gene is possibly TRBD1 (5 bases). V lost 3 bases, J lost 10 bases, and 22 bases lay in between. The CDR3 is made up of 15 amino acids. Per germline, CDR1 SGDLS and CDR2 YYNGEE. The CDR3 here is CASSAPVAGPQTYTF. CDR3 coding DNA: TGTGCCAGCAGCGCCCCAGTGGCGGGGCCCCAAACCTACACCTTC. Full variable domain (missing parts from reference TRBV9 and TRBJ1-2): DSGVTQTPKHLITATGQRVTLRCSPRSGDLSVYWYQQSLDQGLQFLIQYYNGEERAKGNILERFSAQQFPDLHSELNLSSLELGDSALYFCASSAPVAGPQTYTFGSGTRLTVV.

The rearrangement uses TRBV28 and TRBJ2-3; 7 bases line up with TRBD2. Looked up from germline, CDR1 is MDHEN and CDR2 is SYDVKM. V lost 5 bases to trimming and J lost 0 bases; unmatched junction nucleotides: 17. There are 19 residues in the CDR3. The DNA for the CDR3 is TGTGCCAGCAGTCCTGGGACTACTGATTTAAGGCGGAGCACAGATACGCAGTATTTT. Residues: CASSPGTTDLRRSTDTQYF.

J is TRBJ2-3 and V is TRBV7-9; D not resolved. The V gene lost 7 bases and the J gene lost 0 bases, with 8 bases spanning the gap. CDR3 length equals 13 residues. Germline V CDR1 and CDR2: SEHNR, FQNEAQ (reference sequence). This CDR3 is CASIYTSTDTQYF. The CDR3 DNA sequence: TGTGCCAGCATCTACACTAGCACAGATACGCAGTATTTT.

V usage is TRBV19 and J usage is TRBJ2-2; the D is unclear. The CDR3 totals 14 residues. Looked up from germline, CDR1 is LNHDA and CDR2 is SQIVND (reference sequence). Trimming took 3 bases from V and 1 from J, leaving 6 bases between them. The DNA for the CDR3 is TGTGCCAGTAGTATTGGGCGGAACACCGGGGAGCTGTTTTTT. It translates to CASSIGRNTGELFF.

The chain joins TRBV7-6 to TRBJ2-3; TRBD2 might be the D (5 bases). Germline CDR1 SGHVS, CDR2 FNYEAQ. V was clipped by 6 bases and J by 0 bases, with 16 bases between them. The CDR3 runs to 16 residues. The CDR3 loop reads CASSQSARESTDTQYF. The CDR3 nucleotides read TGTGCCAGCAGTCAATCAGCGAGGGAAAGCACAGATACGCAGTATTTT.

The chain recombines TRBV9 with TRBJ2-3; no definite D call. Looked up from germline, CDR1 is SGDLS and CDR2 is YYNGEE. The V gene lost 4 bases and the J gene lost 4 bases, with 7 bases spanning the gap. There are 12 residues in the CDR3. The CDR3 region has the DNA TGTGCCAGCAGCCCCGGCCCAGATACGCAGTATTTT. Residues: CASSPGPDTQYF.

J is TRBJ2-1 and V is TRBV28; D perhaps matches TRBD1 (5 bases). The CDR3 covers 15 residues. CDR1 and CDR2 from the germline V gene are MDHEN and SYDVKM. The V gene lost 2 bases and the J gene lost 2 bases, with 10 bases spanning the gap. CDR3 protein: CASSLATVAYNEQFF. The CDR3 coding sequence is TGTGCCAGCAGTTTAGCGACAGTTGCCTACAATGAGCAGTTCTTC.

This chain links TRBV5-6 with TRBJ2-7; the D gene is possibly TRBD2 (5 bases). Between the trimmed V and J ends, which lost 0 bases and 7 bases, there was a span of 14 bases. The CDR3 runs to 14 residues. Germline V CDR1 and CDR2: SGHDT, YYEEEE. The CDR3 DNA is TGTGCCAGCAGCTTGGGGGATGGTTGGAGGGAGCAGTACTTC. It is translated as CASSLGDGWREQYF.

J is TRBJ1-2 and V is TRBV9, with TRBD1 identical over 7 bases. The length of the CDR3 is 16 residues. V dropped 1 base and J dropped 6; count of bases not matched to a gene: 12. Germline V gene lookup returns CDR1 SGDLS and CDR2 YYNGEE. CDR3: CASSVHPQTGSDGYTF. DNA for the CDR3: TGTGCCAGCAGCGTACACCCCCAGACAGGGTCGGATGGCTACACCTTC.

This clone has just one count. This chain joins TRBV9 and TRBJ2-7; 7 positions match TRBD2. CDR1 SGDLS and CDR2 YYNGEE come from the germline V gene. With V trimmed by 0 bases and J by 2 bases, 8 bases remained unmatched. The CDR3 loop spans 16 amino acids. CDR3 bases: TGTGCCAGCAGCGTAGGCAGCGAGCGGGGTACCTACGAGCAGTACTTC. Protein product: CASSVGSERGTYEQYF.

Only one count was recorded for this clone. The chain couples TRBV19 to TRBJ2-1; the D is unclear. The CDR3 covers 13 residues. Germline lookup yields CDR1 LNHDA and CDR2 SQIVND (reference sequence). V was trimmed by 3 bases and J by 5 bases, leaving 8 bases between them. The CDR3, as DNA: TGTGCCAGTAGTATTACCCTAAACAATGAGCAGTTCTTC. It is translated as CASSITLNNEQFF.